This TCR beta chain comes out of a study of regulatory T cells in long-lasting Graves disease. On the study more broadly: Graves' cases, newly diagnosed, had used antithyroid drugs under 3 months. Points from the study as a whole: Researchers reported studying only peripheral blood, not thyroid tissue. Persistent cases of Graves' showed reduced TCR diversity relative to newly diagnosed patients.

Described time point: newly diagnosed GD, antithyroid drugs for less than 3 months. PBMC RNA served as the TCR library source. Peripheral blood, at 8.5 to 9 milliliters, went into EDTA tubes. The junction had 6 bases not matched to a gene; V was cut back by 0 bases and J by 5 bases. Germline loops: CDR1 MGHRA, CDR2 YSYEKL. The CDR3 consists of 17 residues. Only a few counts were recorded for this clonotype. Antigen specificity is unknown. Both iRepertoire HTBI primers and Arm-PCR of CDR3 regions were used to build the TCR beta libraries. Each CDR3 protein is one row after TCRdb ran MiXCR on the multiplex PCR reads. Of roughly 530,000 distinct CDR3 sequences in the sample, roughly 15% are singletons; the top ten hold 20% to 25%. These data were also reused for a study on T cells in Graves' hyperthyroidism and ophthalmopathy.

This chain links TRBV4-1 with TRBJ2-5; 13 nucleotides line up with TRBD2. Sequenced here: peripheral blood mononuclear cells (PBMCs), sampled at new diagnosis, from a patient treated with antithyroid drugs. The TCR comes from a woman aged 35-65 years with Graves disease. CDR3 DNA sequence: TGCGCCAGCAGCCAAGAATCGCCACTAGCGGGGGGGGAGACCCAGTACTTC. Translating gives CASSQESPLAGGETQYF.